The T cell receptor (beta chain) under discussion was sequenced for a study of OX40 agonist ivuxolimab in advanced cancers. Study-wide context: Patient treatment consisted of intravenous ivuxolimab administration every 2 weeks at 0.01 to 10 mg/kg. The study reported partial responses in three patients: one hepatocellular carcinoma, two cutaneous melanoma.

Repertoires were generated with immunoSEQ multiplex PCR, while TCRdb's copy carries only in-frame clones and drops some. The sample lists fewer than 35,000 clones, approximately 88% occurring once. Notes on the study in general: The work left the antigen specificity of expanded peripheral T cells undetermined.

The CDR3 sequence is 18 residues long. V shed 0 bases and J shed 4 bases, with 18 bases lying between them. Germline CDR1 is LGHNA and CDR2 is YSLEER. As to this clone: The antigen remains unidentified. Different DNA sequences within this sample yield the same CDR3.

This chain joins TRBV4-3 and TRBJ2-2, with D possibly being TRBD1 (7 bases). The material sequenced was CD4+ or CD8+ T cells sorted from blood, taken in a trial of the OX40 agonist ivuxolimab. This sequence was found in an adult with an advanced solid tumor such as melanoma, head and neck, liver or kidney cancer. CDR3 loop: CASSQEGAGGLGTGELFF. The CDR3 DNA is TGCGCCAGCAGCCAAGAAGGGGCAGGGGGGTTAGGCACCGGGGAGCTGTTTTTT.